This T cell receptor beta chain appears in the sequencing data of a study of vaccination and CD4 T cells after COVID-19. About the study: Sampling post-COVID took place a median around 91 days after diagnosis (range 35 to 161).

With the Oncomine TCR Beta short-read assay, DNA from cultured CD4+ T cells was sequenced. A single record per CDR3 protein comes from TCRdb applying MiXCR to the PCR reads. The table lists roughly 11,000 distinct CDR3 sequences, almost 65% of them singletons. A remark on this clonotype: Antigen: not known.

Germline V gene data show CDR1 as SGHRS and CDR2 as YFSETQ. CDR3 length equals 18 residues. V lost 4 bases to trimming and J lost 5 bases; unmatched junction nucleotides: 19. Treatment here: 10-day PBMC culture with coronavirus spike peptide pools or control peptides (ViraFEST assay). Each well received a few million PBMCs, cultured with roughly 9.6 IU/ml IL-2 and about 10 ug/ml peptide pools. When about 10 days of culture had elapsed, CD4+ T cells were isolated by negative selection. The sequencing sample was made of CD4+ T cells from blood, cultured in vitro. This TCR came from a human donor who had recovered from COVID-19. This sequence joins TRBV5-1 and TRBJ2-3; TRBD1 aligns across 7 bases. CDR3 DNA sequence: TGCGCCAGCAGCGGCCGGGACAGCGCCATGGCGAGGGAAGATACGCAGTATTTT. Protein product: CASSGRDSAMAREDTQYF.